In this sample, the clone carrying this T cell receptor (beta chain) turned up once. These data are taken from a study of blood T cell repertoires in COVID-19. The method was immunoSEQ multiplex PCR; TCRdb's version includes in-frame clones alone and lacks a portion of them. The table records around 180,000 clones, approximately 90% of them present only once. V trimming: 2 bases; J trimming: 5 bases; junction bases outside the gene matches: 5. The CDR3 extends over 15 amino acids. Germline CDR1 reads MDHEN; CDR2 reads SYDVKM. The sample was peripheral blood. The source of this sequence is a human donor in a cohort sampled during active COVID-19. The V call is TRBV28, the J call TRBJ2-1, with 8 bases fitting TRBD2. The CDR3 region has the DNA TGTGCCAGCAGTTTAAGGCGGGAGGAGGACAATGAGCAGTTCTTC. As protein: CASSLRREEDNEQFF.